The rows below give T cell receptor beta chains drawn from one sample of a study of blood T cell repertoires in COVID-19. Method: immunoSEQ multiplex PCR; TCRdb's copy keeps in-frame clones and lacks some. The repertoire holds approximately 220,000 clones, about 88% seen once, with 4.5% to 5.5% in the top ten. Sequencing was done on a sample of PBMCs or T cells enriched from blood (not recorded which). The receptors were sampled from a woman aged 25 to 45 who had been exposed to COVID-19. CDR3s include the opening cysteine and the closing phenylalanine or tryptophan. D genes are given only for firm matches. Clone sizes are given selectively: once, few, many, or a class where the clone is expanded.

clone size	V gene	J gene	D gene	CDR3 protein	CDR3 DNA
many	TRBV27	TRBJ2-7	TRBD1	CASSPRTGSYEQYF	TGTGCCAGCAGTCCCCGGACAGGATCCTACGAGCAGTACTTC
NA	TRBV6-5	TRBJ2-2	NA	CASSYSGHSNTGELFF	TGTGCCAGCAGTTACTCGGGACATTCGAACACCGGGGAGCTGTTTTTT
NA	TRBV19	TRBJ1-2	NA	CASSRLDSQERNYGYTF	TGTGCCAGTAGTAGATTGGACAGTCAGGAGAGGAACTATGGCTACACCTTC
many	TRBV5-3	TRBJ1-4	NA	CARSGRGSTNEKLFF	TGTGCCAGAAGCGGCAGGGGCTCAACTAATGAAAAACTGTTTTTT
NA	TRBV4-1	TRBJ1-2	NA	CASSQEAPANYGYTF	TGCGCCAGCAGCCAAGAGGCACCAGCTAACTATGGCTACACCTTC
NA	TRBV3-1/TRBV3-2	TRBJ2-3	NA	CASSQDWGPDTQYF	TGTGCCAGCAGCCAAGATTGGGGCCCAGATACGCAGTATTTT
NA	TRBV19	TRBJ1-2	NA	CASSIDQTVGGYTF	TGTGCCAGTAGTATAGATCAGACAGTGGGTGGCTACACCTTC
once	TRBV7-9	TRBJ2-7	NA	CASREDSSYEQYF	TGTGCCAGCAGGGAGGACAGCTCCTACGAGCAGTACTTC
NA	TRBV5-1	TRBJ1-6	NA	CASSTSGGNSPLHF	TGCGCCAGCAGCACCTCGGGGGGGAACTCACCCCTCCACTTT
NA	TRBV29-1	TRBJ2-2	TRBD1	CSVWDRTNTGELFF	TGCAGCGTATGGGACAGGACAAACACCGGGGAGCTGTTTTTT
once	TRBV6-5	TRBJ1-1	TRBD1	CASSYSSGQGNEAFF	TGTGCCAGCAGTTACTCATCGGGACAGGGGAATGAAGCTTTCTTT
NA	TRBV24-1	TRBJ2-7	TRBD1	CATSDLGQGGEQYF	TGTGCCACCAGTGATTTGGGACAGGGAGGCGAGCAGTACTTC
NA	TRBV10-3	TRBJ1-1	TRBD1	CAISPADRGTEAFF	TGTGCCATCAGTCCAGCGGACAGGGGCACTGAAGCTTTCTTT
NA	TRBV7-3	TRBJ1-1	TRBD1	CASSPDRDNTEAFF	TGTGCCAGCAGCCCCGACAGGGACAACACTGAAGCTTTCTTT
once	TRBV19	TRBJ2-2	TRBD2	CASTPVAGGGAGELFF	TGTGCCAGTACCCCAGTAGCGGGGGGAGGGGCCGGGGAGCTGTTTTTT
NA	TRBV5-1	TRBJ1-2	TRBD1	CASSLDPGGLDGYTF	TGCGCCAGCAGCTTGGATCCAGGGGGGCTAGATGGCTACACCTTC
NA	TRBV28	TRBJ1-6	NA	CASSQGGLGGSPLHF	TGTGCCAGCAGCCAGGGAGGGCTTGGGGGATCACCCCTCCACTTT
few	TRBV18	TRBJ1-2	TRBD1	CASSPPGQGAGGYTF	TGTGCCAGCTCACCACCGGGACAGGGGGCCGGGGGCTACACCTTC
NA	TRBV18	TRBJ2-2	NA	CASSPPWVGAGTGELFF	TGTGCCAGCTCACCTCCCTGGGTAGGGGCCGGCACCGGGGAGCTGTTTTTT
NA	TRBV4-2	TRBJ1-5	NA	CASSQGGITGLNQPQHF	TGTGCCAGCAGCCAAGGGGGAATAACAGGGCTAAATCAGCCCCAGCATTTT
NA	TRBV6-5	TRBJ2-7	NA	CASSDDPGAAEQYF	TGTGCCAGCAGCGATGATCCAGGGGCGGCCGAGCAGTACTTC
NA	TRBV11-2	TRBJ1-6	NA	CASSLKGSPNSPLHF	TGTGCCAGCAGCTTGAAGGGGTCTCCTAATTCACCCCTCCACTTT
NA	TRBV6-1	TRBJ1-2	TRBD1	CASSDYQGAYGYTF	TGTGCCAGCAGTGATTATCAGGGGGCCTATGGCTACACCTTC
few	TRBV5-1	TRBJ2-1	NA	CASSLGQNYNEQFF	TGCGCCAGCAGCTTGGGTCAGAATTACAATGAGCAGTTCTTC
NA	TRBV18	TRBJ1-1	TRBD1	CASSPGTVNTEAFF	TGTGCCAGCTCACCAGGGACAGTCAACACTGAAGCTTTCTTT
NA	TRBV10-3	TRBJ1-3	TRBD1	CAIGLRGTGATLSSGNTIYF	TGTGCCATCGGGCTGAGAGGAACAGGGGCTACTTTAAGCTCTGGAAACACCATATATTTT
once	TRBV19	TRBJ2-7	TRBD1	CASSPGTGTSYEQYF	TGTGCCAGTAGTCCCGGGACAGGGACCTCCTACGAGCAGTACTTC
NA	TRBV19	TRBJ2-3	NA	CATARGGPSTDTQYF	TGTGCCACTGCAAGGGGAGGTCCTAGCACAGATACGCAGTATTTT
NA	TRBV9	TRBJ1-1	NA	CASSPATGGTEAFF	TGTGCCAGCAGCCCCGCAACGGGTGGGACTGAAGCTTTCTTT
NA	TRBV6-2/TRBV6-3	TRBJ2-1	TRBD2	CASSYSPVSGVYNEQFF	TGTGCCAGCAGTTACTCCCCGGTCAGCGGGGTGTACAATGAGCAGTTCTTC
once	TRBV5-1	TRBJ1-1	TRBD1	CASSMGGTGNTEAFF	TGCGCCAGCAGCATGGGCGGGACAGGGAACACTGAAGCTTTCTTT
NA	TRBV9	TRBJ1-6	TRBD1	CASSTRQGYNSPLHF	TGTGCCAGCAGCACCCGACAGGGCTATAATTCACCCCTCCACTTT
NA	TRBV10-3	TRBJ2-7	TRBD1	CAISESGQGYEQYF	TGTGCCATCAGTGAGTCAGGACAGGGCTACGAGCAGTACTTC
NA	TRBV5-6	TRBJ1-3	NA	CASSLSLSSGNTIYF	TGTGCCAGCAGCTTGTCGTTGAGCTCTGGAAACACCATATATTTT
NA	TRBV24-1	TRBJ2-1	TRBD1	CATSETGWNEQFF	TGTGCCACCAGTGAGACAGGGTGGAATGAGCAGTTCTTC
NA	TRBV6-1	TRBJ1-4	TRBD1	CASSERMGTGTLLAEKLFF	TGTGCCAGCAGTGAAAGGATGGGGACAGGGACCCTCCTAGCGGAAAAACTGTTTTTT
NA	TRBV2	TRBJ2-1	NA	CASSESSWHEQFF	TGTGCCAGCAGTGAGTCATCGTGGCATGAGCAGTTCTTC
NA	TRBV4-1	TRBJ1-1	TRBD1	CASSQDPGTGGTEAFF	TGCGCCAGCAGCCAAGACCCCGGGACAGGGGGCACTGAAGCTTTCTTT
NA	TRBV15	TRBJ1-3	NA	CATRSSSGNTIYF	TGTGCCACCAGGTCCTCCTCTGGAAACACCATATATTTT
NA	TRBV10-1	TRBJ2-7	NA	CASSERTEVHEQYF	TGCGCCAGCAGTGAAAGGACAGAAGTCCACGAGCAGTACTTC
NA	TRBV10-2	TRBJ1-1	NA	CASSESSGYTEAFF	TGCGCCAGCAGTGAGTCGAGCGGATACACTGAAGCTTTCTTT
few	TRBV9	TRBJ1-5	NA	CASSGAGGRDQPQHF	TGTGCCAGCAGCGGGGCAGGCGGGAGGGATCAGCCCCAGCATTTT
NA	TRBV7-7	TRBJ2-2	TRBD1	CASSPVGTGGSGELFF	TGTGCTAGCAGCCCAGTGGGGACAGGGGGCTCCGGGGAGCTGTTTTTT
once	TRBV5-6	TRBJ2-1	NA	CASSLTSGSHNEQFF	TGTGCCAGCAGCTTGACGTCAGGGTCCCATAATGAGCAGTTCTTC
NA	TRBV27	TRBJ1-2	NA	CASRPIDPPIGYGYTF	TGTGCCAGCAGACCAATTGACCCCCCCATCGGGTATGGCTACACCTTC
NA	TRBV7-2	TRBJ2-3	TRBD1	CASSSMGTGDTQYF	TGTGCCAGCAGCTCTATGGGGACAGGGGATACGCAGTATTTT